One and the same sample provided the 2 T cell receptor beta chains below, sequenced in a study of PD-L1 blockade in urothelial cancer. The sample's time point: peripheral blood 6 weeks after treatment start. TCRdb's copy holds only in-frame clones and misses some; the assay was immunoSEQ multiplex PCR. The repertoire holds approximately 44,000 clones, with under 95% as singletons. The sequencing here drew on PBMCs, taken around atezolizumab (anti-PD-L1) treatment. The receptors were gathered from a man in his sixties or seventies with urothelial cancer.

The chain carries TRBV7-6 and TRBJ2-1, with 7 bases fitting TRBD2. The CDR3 consists of 16 residues. Trimming took 2 bases from V and 9 from J; bases not matched to a gene: 13. Germline loops: CDR1 SGHVS, CDR2 FNYEAQ. CDR3 nucleotide sequence: TGTGCCAGCAGCTTAAAGCCGGGAGGAGGGTCCGGTGAGCAGTTCTTC. Translation gives CASSLKPGGGSGEQFF.

The sample holds a few counts of this clone. The chain links TRBV4-1 to TRBJ1-3; no clear D. Trimming cost V 0 bases and J 7 bases, with 10 bases left between them. The CDR3 covers 14 residues. Germline CDR1 reads MGHRA; CDR2 reads YSYEKL. Here the CDR3 reads CASSQDFARNTIYF. The CDR3 DNA sequence: TGCGCCAGCAGCCAAGATTTTGCGAGGAACACCATATATTTT.